Listed here are 26 T cell receptor beta chains from one sample, sequenced in a study of CD8+ T cells in alopecia areata. Treatment defined: oral pan-JAK inhibitor, 5-10 mg twice daily. It was from alopecia areata patients that lesional scalp punch biopsies and peripheral blood were collected. TCR sequencing used cDNA made by reverse transcription of extracted RNA. Sequenced by immunoSEQ multiplex PCR; TCRdb stores in-frame clones only, minus some. This sample has nearly 7,500 clones, with 60% to 75% found just once. The source was skin, collected at week 4, from a patient treated with tofacitinib. All receptors derive from a human donor with alopecia areata.

The chain carries TRBV9 and TRBJ2-7; maybe TRBD2 (5 bases). From germline, CDR1 is SGDLS and CDR2 YYNGEE. Trimming cost V 0 bases and J 6 bases, with 13 bases left between them. The CDR3 is 14 amino acids. CDR3 loop: CASSVGSGEGEQYF. The CDR3 coding sequence is TGTGCCAGCAGCGTAGGTTCAGGAGAGGGCGAGCAGTACTTC.

This clone was detected a few times. The rearrangement joins TRBV19 to TRBJ1-5; D uncertain. V lost 3 bases and J 5 bases, leaving 14 bases between the germline ends. CDR3 size: 15 residues. Per the germline V gene, CDR1 is LNHDA and CDR2 is SQIVND (reference sequence). CDR3 nucleotide sequence: TGTGCCAGTAGTATCCTAAACACTGGCCATCAGCCCCAGCATTTT. Residues: CASSILNTGHQPQHF. The whole variable domain, remainder taken from reference TRBV19 and TRBJ1-5, is DGGITQSPKYLFRKEGQNVTLSCEQNLNHDAMYWYRQDPGQGLRLIYYSQIVNDFQKGDIAEGYSVSREKKESFPLTVTSAQKNPTAFYLCASSILNTGHQPQHFGDGTRLSIL.

The chain recombines TRBV5-1 with TRBJ1-1, with D uncertain. Germline V gene lookup returns CDR1 SGHRS and CDR2 YFSETQ. This CDR3 comprises 17 residues. The ends were cut back, 3 bases at V and 1 base at J, with 19 bases in the middle. As DNA, the CDR3 is TGCGCCAGCAGCTCCTCCCGCGGGGTTTGGGCGAACACTGAAGCTTTCTTT. Translation: CASSSSRGVWANTEAFF.

V is TRBV12-2 and J is TRBJ2-3; the table's D gene call, TRBD2, was not cross checked with the DNA. TRBV12-2 is a pseudogene. The CDR3 covers 17 residues. As DNA, the CDR3 is TGTGCAGGGCCTTATAGAACCGGGAGGAGAGGTGAGGATACGCAGTATTTT. Protein product: CAGPYRTGRRGEDTQYF.

This chain connects TRBV7-9 to TRBJ2-5; 8 bases agree with TRBD2. This CDR3 is 16 amino acids long. CDR1 and CDR2 (germline): SEHNR, FQNEAQ (reference sequence). V dropped 4 bases and J dropped 4; count of bases not matched to a gene: 11. The CDR3 sequence: CASSSLIAGLGETQYF. The CDR3 region has the DNA TGTGCCAGCAGCTCCTTGATAGCGGGGTTGGGAGAGACCCAGTACTTC.

This clone showed up just a few times. The V and J genes are TRBV5-4 and TRBJ2-1; D might be TRBD1 or TRBD2, each matching 5 bases. The CDR3 totals 11 residues. The germline V gene has CDR1 SGHNT and CDR2 YYREEE (reference sequence). Deletions cut 2 bases from V and 9 bases from J, with 6 bases between. CDR3 in amino acids: CASSFGTEQFF. The DNA for the CDR3 is TGTGCCAGCAGCTTCGGGACTGAGCAGTTCTTC.

The chain combines TRBV25-1 with TRBJ2-7, with 7 positions matching TRBD2. This CDR3 has 14 residues. The junction had 4 bases not matched to a gene; V was cut back by 2 bases and J by 3 bases. The V gene's germline CDR1 is MGHDK and CDR2 SYGVNS. The CDR3 sequence is CASSEAGESYEQYF. CDR3 bases: TGTGCCAGCAGTGAAGCGGGAGAGAGCTACGAGCAGTACTTC.

The V and J genes are TRBV10-3 and TRBJ2-2; 10 nucleotides match TRBD2. Per the germline V gene, CDR1 is ENHRY and CDR2 is SYGVKD. V was pared by 6 bases and J by 6 bases, with 7 bases of the junction left unmatched. The CDR3 runs to 15 residues. CDR3 DNA sequence: TGTGCCATCAGCACGGGACTAGCGCTCGCCGGGGAGCTGTTTTTT. Its protein is CAISTGLALAGELFF.

The V call is TRBV4-3, the J call TRBJ1-4; possibly TRBD1 for D (6 bases). The CDR3 has 15 amino acids. Germline V lookup: CDR1 LGHNA, CDR2 YSLEER. V gave up 4 bases and J gave up 8 bases, with 17 bases separating them. The CDR3 loop reads CASSLKQGRGEKLFF. CDR3 nucleotide sequence: TGCGCCAGCAGCCTTAAACAGGGTCGGGGCGAAAAACTGTTTTTT.

In its sample, this clone ranks as medium-sized. This chain uses TRBV19 with TRBJ2-6, with 7 bases lining up with TRBD1. The ends lost 7 bases at V and 0 bases at J; junction bases unmatched: 6. CDR3 length equals 16 residues. From germline, CDR1 is LNHDA and CDR2 SQIVND (reference sequence). This chain's CDR3 is CASTRGQHSGANVLTF. The CDR3 DNA reads TGTGCCAGTACCCGGGGACAGCACTCTGGGGCCAACGTCCTGACTTTC.

The rearrangement uses TRBV6-5 and TRBJ2-3; D unresolved. V lost 0 bases, J lost 0 bases, and 7 bases lay in between. The CDR3 is made up of 15 amino acids. The germline gives CDR1 MNHEY, CDR2 SVGAGI. The CDR3 region is CASSYSGSSTDTQYF. The CDR3 DNA reads as TGTGCCAGCAGTTACTCGGGGTCTAGCACAGATACGCAGTATTTT.

This clone has just a few counts. This chain joins TRBV5-5 and TRBJ2-7; 7 positions match TRBD1. Unmatched junction bases numbered 13, after V lost 6 bases and J lost 7 bases. CDR1 and CDR2 from the germline V gene are SGHKS and YYEKEE (reference sequence). The CDR3 runs to 14 residues. CDR3 sequence reads: CASNPSQGSREQYF. CDR3 bases: TGTGCCAGCAACCCATCACAGGGGTCTCGAGAGCAGTACTTC. The whole variable domain, remainder taken from reference TRBV5-5 and TRBJ2-7, is DAGVTQSPTHLIKTRGQQVTLRCSPISGHKSVSWYQQVLGQGPQFIFQYYEKEERGRGNFPDRFSARQFPNYSSELNVNALLLGDSALYLCASNPSQGSREQYFGPGTRLTVT.

This clone was detected only a few times. J is TRBJ2-5 and V is TRBV5-1; D is ambiguous. V lost 1 base to trimming and J lost 5 bases, with 6 bases between them. The CDR3 has 12 amino acids. The V gene's germline CDR1 is SGHRS and CDR2 YFSETQ. The CDR3 spells CASSLREETQYF. The CDR3 DNA reads as TGCGCCAGCAGCTTGAGAGAGGAGACCCAGTACTTC.

V gene TRBV28 combines with J gene TRBJ2-3, with unresolved D. CDR1 and CDR2 (germline): MDHEN, SYDVKM. The V end was cut by 4 bases, the J end by 5 bases, with 16 bases between. This CDR3 is 15 amino acids long. CDR3: CASSSIGRSGDTQYF. As DNA, the CDR3 is TGTGCCAGCAGTTCGATAGGACGATCGGGAGATACGCAGTATTTT.

This sequence joins TRBV6-1 and TRBJ2-7; D is perhaps TRBD1 (6 bases). Germline-derived CDR1 and CDR2 are MNHNS and SASEGT. There are 12 residues in the CDR3. Trimming pared 6 bases from V and 2 bases from J, leaving 8 bases between. DNA for the CDR3: TGTGCCAGCAGGGACAGAGCCTACGAGCAGTACTTC. Its translation: CASRDRAYEQYF.

This clone was detected only a few times. The chain couples TRBV4-1 to TRBJ1-1; D may be TRBD1 (5 bases). The CDR3 covers 15 residues. Trimming stripped 0 bases from V and 4 bases from J, with 12 bases between. Germline V gene lookup returns CDR1 MGHRA and CDR2 YSYEKL. The CDR3 DNA is TGCGCCAGCAGCCAAGAGGGGGGGAGCAGCACTGAAGCTTTCTTT. Its protein product is CASSQEGGSSTEAFF.

The chain is built from TRBV6-6 and TRBJ1-1; the match to TRBD1 covers 10 bases. Germline V CDR1 and CDR2: MNHNY, SVGAGI (reference sequence). J lost 1 base, V lost 5 bases, and 4 bases had no gene match. This CDR3 has 15 residues. CDR3 sequence: CASSPRDRGNTEAFF. The CDR3 DNA is TGTGCCAGCAGTCCCCGGGACAGGGGGAACACTGAAGCTTTCTTT.

The V call is TRBV18, the J call TRBJ2-6, with 10 bases identical to TRBD1. Germline V gene lookup returns CDR1 KGHSH and CDR2 LQKENI. V shed 3 bases and J 0 bases; nucleotides not matched to a gene: 5. The CDR3 runs to 18 residues. CDR3 region: CASSPRGQGPSGANVLTF. The CDR3 nucleotides read TGTGCCAGCTCACCCCGGGGACAGGGGCCCTCTGGGGCCAACGTCCTGACTTTC. The full variable domain, with the rest looked up from reference TRBV18 and TRBJ2-6, is NAGVMQNPRHLVRRRGQEARLRCSPMKGHSHVYWYRQLPEEGLKFMVYLQKENIIDESGMPKERFSAEFPKEGPSILRIQQVVRGDSAAYFCASSPRGQGPSGANVLTFGAGSRLTVL.

The chain is built from TRBV11-2 and TRBJ2-5; D gene uncertain. The J call may be faulty, since TRBJ2-7 better matches the DNA end. Germline loops: CDR1 SGHAT, CDR2 FQNNGV. The CDR3 has 16 residues. CDR3 in amino acids: CASSLIPDLLPYEQYF. The CDR3 bases are TGTGCCAGCAGCTTAATACCTGACCTTCTCCCCTACGAGCAGTACTTC.

This clone has a handful of counts. The CDR3 nucleotides are TGTGCCAGCTCACAACAGTGGGGGATCTACGAGCAGTACTTC. Its translation is CASSQQWGIYEQYF. The chain is built from TRBV18 and TRBJ2-7; D tentatively fits TRBD1 or TRBD2 (5 bases each). Trimming stripped 4 bases from V and 3 bases from J, with 13 bases between. The V gene's germline CDR1 is KGHSH and CDR2 LQKENI. The CDR3 is made up of 14 amino acids.

The V and J genes are TRBV18 and TRBJ2-3; no firm D call. The V and J ends lost 5 bases and 0 bases respectively, with 6 bases between them. The CDR3 spans 13 residues. Looked up from germline, CDR1 is KGHSH and CDR2 is LQKENI. The CDR3 DNA is TGTGCCAGCTCAGTCGTTAGCACAGATACGCAGTATTTT. Its translation is CASSVVSTDTQYF.

The table lists this clone with a count of one. The rearrangement uses TRBV7-9 and TRBJ1-1, with a tentative D call TRBD1 (6 bases). From germline, CDR1 is SEHNR and CDR2 FQNEAQ (reference sequence). The CDR3 totals 15 residues. Trimming stripped 4 bases from V and 0 bases from J, with 12 bases between. Here the CDR3 reads CASSSLGALNTEAFF. As DNA, the CDR3 is TGTGCCAGCAGCTCCCTGGGGGCGTTGAACACTGAAGCTTTCTTT.

The chain is built from TRBV5-6 and TRBJ1-2, with TRBD1 as a possible D gene (5 bases). The CDR3 is made up of 14 amino acids. Germline CDR1 SGHDT, CDR2 YYEEEE. V shed 4 bases and J shed 4 bases, with 14 bases lying between them. CDR3 residues: CASSIRDGTYGYTF. DNA for the CDR3: TGTGCCAGCAGCATCCGGGACGGTACCTATGGCTACACCTTC.

This clone was picked up one time. The V and J genes are TRBV6-5 and TRBJ2-5; no clear D gene. The germline V gene has CDR1 MNHEY and CDR2 SVGAGI. The ends were cut back, 6 bases at V and 1 base at J, with 15 bases in the middle. The CDR3 contains 15 residues. DNA for the CDR3: TGTGCCAGCAGACCCTATAATAGAGTCCAAGAGACCCAGTACTTC. This gives the protein CASRPYNRVQETQYF.

This clone came up a few times. V usage is TRBV29-1 and J usage is TRBJ2-2; a weak D match, TRBD1 (6 bases). This CDR3 has 14 amino acids. CDR1 is SQVTM, CDR2 ANQGSEA, per germline. V was clipped by 7 bases and J by 0 bases, with 12 bases between them. CDR3 region: CSAPGQSNTGELFF. CDR3 coding DNA: TGCAGCGCCCCGGGACAATCGAACACCGGGGAGCTGTTTTTT.

The chain recombines TRBV5-5 with TRBJ1-1; no clear D gene. V was shortened by 4 bases and J by 3 bases, with 7 bases between the two germline ends. Germline CDR1 is SGHKS and CDR2 is YYEKEE (reference sequence). This CDR3 is built from 12 residues. The CDR3, as DNA: TGTGCCAGCAGCCTCGGGGACACTGAAGCTTTCTTT. Encoded protein: CASSLGDTEAFF. The variable domain in full, with the rest retrieved from reference TRBV5-5 and TRBJ1-1, is DAGVTQSPTHLIKTRGQQVTLRCSPISGHKSVSWYQQVLGQGPQFIFQYYEKEERGRGNFPDRFSARQFPNYSSELNVNALLLGDSALYLCASSLGDTEAFFGQGTRLTVV.